These 16 T cell receptor beta chains came from one sample sequenced in a study of beta chain features in type 1 diabetes. Regarding the study as a whole: Moderate yet significant TCRB CDR3 shortening was seen in Type 1 diabetes patients in all four CD4+ subsets.

Expressed TCRB transcripts were sequenced after all isolated RNA was converted to cDNA. Libraries were prepared by immunoSEQ multiplex PCR; TCRdb keeps only in-frame clonotypes and omits some of them. Of 200,000 to 250,000 clones listed, around 14% were seen once; the top ten hold around 0.019%. For these receptors, no antigen is known. The sample was naive CD4+ T cells from blood. The source of these receptors is a man aged 25-45 years with type 1 diabetes.

The V call is TRBV11-2, the J call TRBJ1-1; TRBD1 might be the D (5 bases). V lost 5 bases and J 0 bases, leaving 13 bases between the germline ends. The length of the CDR3 is 15 residues. From germline, CDR1 is SGHAT and CDR2 FQNNGV. CDR3 DNA sequence: TGTGCCAGCAGCCCGCCAGACAGCATGAACACTGAAGCTTTCTTT. This translates into CASSPPDSMNTEAFF.

This clone was seen a few times. This rearrangement joins TRBV20-1 to TRBJ1-1, with D hard to call. This CDR3 is 11 amino acids long. Germline V gives CDR1 DFQATT, CDR2 SNEGSKA (reference sequence). The V end was cut by 2 bases, the J end by 10 bases, with 11 bases between. CDR3 in amino acids: CSARWAYGAFF. The CDR3 DNA follows: TGCAGTGCTAGATGGGCTTACGGAGCTTTCTTT.

The V call is TRBV19, the J call TRBJ2-7, with D maybe TRBD1 (6 bases). Looked up from germline, CDR1 is LNHDA and CDR2 is SQIVND (reference sequence). Trimming removed 2 bases from V and 5 bases from J, with 13 bases in between. This CDR3 region has 14 residues. CDR3 in DNA: TGTGCCAGTAGTATAAAGACAGGTCCCAACGAGCAGTACTTC. Its translation is CASSIKTGPNEQYF.

This clone was counted only a few times. This rearrangement joins TRBV5-1 to TRBJ1-2; maybe TRBD1 (6 bases). From germline, CDR1 is SGHRS and CDR2 YFSETQ. The CDR3 loop spans 15 amino acids. V was cut by 1 base and J by 4 bases, with 14 bases left in between. Here the CDR3 reads CASSLNGQPGYGYTF. The CDR3 DNA reads as TGCGCCAGCAGCTTGAATGGACAGCCGGGCTATGGCTACACCTTC. Variable domain in full (rest from reference TRBV5-1 and TRBJ1-2): KAGVTQTPRYLIKTRGQQVTLSCSPISGHRSVSWYQQTPGQGLQFLFEYFSETQRNKGNFPGRFSGRQFSNSRSEMNVSTLELGDSALYLCASSLNGQPGYGYTFGSGTRLTVV.

This chain connects TRBV9 to TRBJ1-3; tentative D call: TRBD1 (5 bases). The V end was cut by 3 bases, the J end by 0 bases, with 13 bases between. The CDR3 extends over 16 amino acids. Germline loops: CDR1 SGDLS, CDR2 YYNGEE. The CDR3 loop reads CASSAQAGSSGNTIYF. CDR3 nucleotides: TGTGCCAGCAGCGCACAGGCGGGGAGCTCTGGAAACACCATATATTTT.

This sequence joins TRBV6-6 and TRBJ2-2, with 13 bases aligning to TRBD2. J was trimmed by 6 bases and V by 4 bases; bases with no gene match: 5. CDR1 is MNHNY, CDR2 SVGAGI, per germline (reference sequence). The CDR3 contains 16 residues. The CDR3 nucleotides read TGTGCCAGCAGTTTACAACTAGCGGGGGGGCCCGGGGAGCTGTTTTTT. This encodes CASSLQLAGGPGELFF.

This chain connects TRBV10-3 to TRBJ1-2, with 11 bases that match TRBD1. CDR1 and CDR2 from the germline V gene are ENHRY and SYGVKD. This CDR3 spans 15 amino acids. Unmatched junction bases numbered 6, after V lost 3 bases and J lost 6 bases. The CDR3: CAISEGQGASNGYTF. The CDR3 bases are TGTGCCATCAGTGAAGGACAGGGGGCTAGTAATGGCTACACCTTC.

The J gene is TRBJ1-1, the V gene TRBV7-2; 8 bases map to TRBD1. In germline, CDR1 is SGHTA, CDR2 FQGNSA. The CDR3 contains 15 residues. The V gene end was trimmed by 2 bases and the J gene end by 1 base; junction bases not matched to a gene: 3. This chain's CDR3 is CASSLRQGANTEAFF. The CDR3 DNA follows: TGTGCCAGCAGCTTAAGGCAGGGGGCGAACACTGAAGCTTTCTTT.

This clone came up a few times. V and J are TRBV6-1 and TRBJ2-7; D is perhaps TRBD2 (5 bases). CDR1 and CDR2 from the germline V gene are MNHNS and SASEGT. Trimming cost V 7 bases and J 2 bases, with 12 bases left between them. The CDR3 has 13 residues. The CDR3 reads CASISGLPYEQYF. DNA for the CDR3: TGTGCCAGCATCAGCGGACTGCCCTACGAGCAGTACTTC.

V is TRBV27 and J is TRBJ2-7; 12 bases match TRBD2. Per germline, CDR1 MNHEY and CDR2 SMNVEV (reference sequence). Trimming took 2 bases from V and 1 from J; bases not matched to a gene: 9. The CDR3 extends over 18 amino acids. The CDR3 is CASSLRAGLAGGSYEQYF. DNA for the CDR3: TGTGCCAGCAGTTTACGGGCGGGTCTAGCGGGAGGGTCCTACGAGCAGTACTTC.

This chain links TRBV30 with TRBJ1-1; 10 bases align to TRBD1. This CDR3 has 13 residues. Unmatched junction bases numbered 5, after V lost 5 bases and J lost 5 bases. Germline loops: CDR1 GTSNPN, CDR2 SVGIG (reference sequence). The CDR3 coding sequence is TGTGCCTGGGACGGGACAGGGGCGACTGAAGCTTTCTTT. Translating gives CAWDGTGATEAFF.

This clone turned up a few times. Written as DNA, the CDR3 is TGTGCCAGCAGCGTAGGAGGGAGGTCATACACTGAAGCTTTCTTT. Encoded protein: CASSVGGRSYTEAFF. The chain couples TRBV9 to TRBJ1-1; no clear D gene. Germline V gives CDR1 SGDLS, CDR2 YYNGEE. The CDR3 spans 15 residues. V was trimmed by 0 bases and J by 3 bases, leaving 12 bases between them.

The V and J genes are TRBV11-3 and TRBJ2-3, with TRBD1 as a possible D gene (6 bases). V lost 0 bases to trimming and J lost 2 bases, with 18 bases between them. The CDR3 loop spans 18 amino acids. The germline gives CDR1 SGHNT, CDR2 YENEEA. The DNA for the CDR3 is TGTGCCAGCAGCTTAGATCGATGGACAGAGCCCGACACAGATACGCAGTATTTT. Translating gives CASSLDRWTEPDTDTQYF.

This clone was observed a handful of times. V and J are TRBV6-1 and TRBJ1-5, with D possibly being TRBD1 (6 bases). With 5 bases removed from V and 7 bases from J, the gap between germline ends came to 15 bases. The germline CDR1 and CDR2 sequences are MNHNS and SASEGT. There are 14 residues in the CDR3. The CDR3 region is CASSPGESGQPQHF. The CDR3, as DNA: TGTGCCAGCAGTCCAGGGGAATCTGGGCAGCCCCAGCATTTT.

The table lists this clone with a few counts. The CDR3 region is CASSLVPGDHNEQFF. The DNA for the CDR3 is TGCGCCAGCAGCTTGGTGCCGGGGGACCACAATGAGCAGTTCTTC. The chain couples TRBV5-1 to TRBJ2-1; a weak D match, TRBD2 (6 bases). Germline V gives CDR1 SGHRS, CDR2 YFSETQ. The CDR3 is 15 residues long. The ends were cut back, 0 bases at V and 5 bases at J, with 12 bases in the middle.

The chain joins TRBV18 to TRBJ1-4; no firm D call. The CDR3 is made up of 14 amino acids. V was cut by 3 bases and J by 1 base, with 6 bases left in between. Germline CDR1 and CDR2: KGHSH and LQKENI. Written as DNA, the CDR3 is TGTGCCAGCTCACCTCGGGGAACTAATGAAAAACTGTTTTTT. Translated: CASSPRGTNEKLFF. Combining the CDR3 with reference TRBV18 and TRBJ1-4 gives the whole variable domain NAGVMQNPRHLVRRRGQEARLRCSPMKGHSHVYWYRQLPEEGLKFMVYLQKENIIDESGMPKERFSAEFPKEGPSILRIQQVVRGDSAAYFCASSPRGTNEKLFFGSGTQLSVL.